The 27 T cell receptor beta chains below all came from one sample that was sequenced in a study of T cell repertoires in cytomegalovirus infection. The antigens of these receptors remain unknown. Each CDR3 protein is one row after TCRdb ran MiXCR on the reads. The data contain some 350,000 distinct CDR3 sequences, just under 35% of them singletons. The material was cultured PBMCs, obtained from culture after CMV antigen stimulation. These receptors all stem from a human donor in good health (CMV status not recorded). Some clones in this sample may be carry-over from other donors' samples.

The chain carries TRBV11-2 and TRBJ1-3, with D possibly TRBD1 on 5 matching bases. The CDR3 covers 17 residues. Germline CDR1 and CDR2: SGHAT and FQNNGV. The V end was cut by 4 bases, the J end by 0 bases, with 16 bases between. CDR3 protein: CASSSNRGLSSGNTIYF. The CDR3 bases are TGTGCCAGCAGCTCAAACCGGGGCCTAAGCTCTGGAAACACCATATATTTT.

The CDR3 DNA is TGTGCCAGCTCACCACTGCAGGGGGCGGACACTGAAGCTTTCTTT. It codes for CASSPLQGADTEAFF. This chain uses TRBV18 with TRBJ1-1, with 8 positions matching TRBD1. Germline V gene sequence: CDR1 KGHSH, CDR2 LQKENI. J gave up 3 bases and V 1 base, and 4 bases lay outside the gene matches. The CDR3 contains 15 residues.

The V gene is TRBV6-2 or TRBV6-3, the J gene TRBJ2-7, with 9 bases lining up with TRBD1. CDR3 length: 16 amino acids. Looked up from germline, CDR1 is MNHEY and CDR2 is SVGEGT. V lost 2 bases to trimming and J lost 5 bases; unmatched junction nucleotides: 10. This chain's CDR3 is CASSYVLGQGHDEQYF. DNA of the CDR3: TGTGCCAGCAGTTACGTCCTGGGACAGGGCCATGACGAGCAGTACTTC.

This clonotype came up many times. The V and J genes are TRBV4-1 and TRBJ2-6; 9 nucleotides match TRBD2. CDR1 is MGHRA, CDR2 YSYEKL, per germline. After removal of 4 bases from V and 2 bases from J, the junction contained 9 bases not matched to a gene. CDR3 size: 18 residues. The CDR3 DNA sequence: TGCGCCAGCAGCCCGCGCGGGGGGGGCATTACTGGGGCCAACGTCCTGACTTTC. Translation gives CASSPRGGGITGANVLTF.

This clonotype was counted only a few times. CDR3 nucleotide sequence: TGTGCCAGCAGCTTGGAAGGCAGCGGAAATGAGCAGTTCTTC. The encoded protein is CASSLEGSGNEQFF. This chain joins TRBV5-4 and TRBJ2-1; D perhaps matches TRBD2 (5 bases). The germline V gene has CDR1 SGHNT and CDR2 YYREEE (reference sequence). V lost 0 bases to trimming and J lost 7 bases, with 11 bases between them. This CDR3 region has 14 residues.

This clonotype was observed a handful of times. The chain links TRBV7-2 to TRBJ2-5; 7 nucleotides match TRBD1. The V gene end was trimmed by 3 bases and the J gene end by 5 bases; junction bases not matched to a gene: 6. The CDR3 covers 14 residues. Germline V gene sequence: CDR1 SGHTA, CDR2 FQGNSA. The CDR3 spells CASSFRDRGETQYF. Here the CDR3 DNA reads TGTGCCAGCAGCTTCCGGGACAGAGGGGAGACCCAGTACTTC.

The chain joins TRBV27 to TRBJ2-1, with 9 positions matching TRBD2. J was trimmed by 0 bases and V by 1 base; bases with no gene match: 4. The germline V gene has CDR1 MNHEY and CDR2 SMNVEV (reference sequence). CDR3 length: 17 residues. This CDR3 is CASSLFLAGSSYNEQFF. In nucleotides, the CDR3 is TGTGCCAGCAGTTTATTCCTAGCGGGGAGCTCCTACAATGAGCAGTTCTTC.

The CDR3 is CASSPIGEDGYTF. The CDR3, as DNA: TGTGCCAGCAGCCCGATCGGGGAGGATGGCTACACCTTC. The rearrangement uses TRBV11-2 and TRBJ1-2; D ambiguous. This CDR3 spans 13 amino acids. Germline CDR1 and CDR2: SGHAT and FQNNGV. V lost 5 bases and J 6 bases, leaving 13 bases between the germline ends.

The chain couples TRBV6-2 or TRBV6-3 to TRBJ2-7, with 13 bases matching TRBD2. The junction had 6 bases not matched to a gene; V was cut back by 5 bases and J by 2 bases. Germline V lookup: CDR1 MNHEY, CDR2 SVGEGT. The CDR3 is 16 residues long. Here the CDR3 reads CASSDRGTSGTYEQYF. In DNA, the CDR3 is TGTGCCAGCAGTGACCGAGGGACTAGCGGGACCTACGAGCAGTACTTC.

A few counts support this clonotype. CDR3 loop: CASSPGGSPSETQYF. The CDR3 nucleotides read TGTGCCAGCAGCCCCGGCGGGTCCCCCAGCGAGACCCAGTACTTC. This chain links TRBV7-2 with TRBJ2-5; D perhaps matches TRBD2 (5 bases). Trimming stripped 5 bases from V and 5 bases from J, with 18 bases between. The CDR3 covers 15 residues. Germline CDR1 is SGHTA and CDR2 is FQGNSA.

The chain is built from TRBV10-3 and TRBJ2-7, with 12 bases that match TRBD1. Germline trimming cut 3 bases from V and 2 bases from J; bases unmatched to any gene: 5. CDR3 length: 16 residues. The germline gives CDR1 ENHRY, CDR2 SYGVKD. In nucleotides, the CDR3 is TGTGCCATCAGTGATACCGGGACAGGGGGCACCTACGAGCAGTACTTC. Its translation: CAISDTGTGGTYEQYF.

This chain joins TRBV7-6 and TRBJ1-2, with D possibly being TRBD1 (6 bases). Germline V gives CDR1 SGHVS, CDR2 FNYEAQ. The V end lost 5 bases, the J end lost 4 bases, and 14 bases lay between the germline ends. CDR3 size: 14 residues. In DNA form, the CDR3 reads TGTGCCAGCAGCCCCGACAGGACACTCTATGGCTACACCTTC. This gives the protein CASSPDRTLYGYTF.

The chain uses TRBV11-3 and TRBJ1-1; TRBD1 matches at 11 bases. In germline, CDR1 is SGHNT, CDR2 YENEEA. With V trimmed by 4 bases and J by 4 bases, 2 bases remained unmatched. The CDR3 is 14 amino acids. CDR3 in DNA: TGTGCCAGCAGCTCGGGACAGGGGGTCACTGAAGCTTTCTTT. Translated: CASSSGQGVTEAFF.

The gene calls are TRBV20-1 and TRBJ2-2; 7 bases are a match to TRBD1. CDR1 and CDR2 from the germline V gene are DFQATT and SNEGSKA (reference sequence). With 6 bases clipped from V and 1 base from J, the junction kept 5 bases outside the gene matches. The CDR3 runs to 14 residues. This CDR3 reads CSATGTENTGELFF. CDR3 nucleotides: TGCAGTGCCACCGGGACAGAGAACACCGGGGAGCTGTTTTTT.

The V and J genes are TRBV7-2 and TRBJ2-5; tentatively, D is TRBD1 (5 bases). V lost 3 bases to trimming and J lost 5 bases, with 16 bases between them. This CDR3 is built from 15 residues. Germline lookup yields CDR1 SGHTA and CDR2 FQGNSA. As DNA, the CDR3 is TGTGCCAGCAGCTTCACCCCAGGGTTTTGGGAGACCCAGTACTTC. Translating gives CASSFTPGFWETQYF.

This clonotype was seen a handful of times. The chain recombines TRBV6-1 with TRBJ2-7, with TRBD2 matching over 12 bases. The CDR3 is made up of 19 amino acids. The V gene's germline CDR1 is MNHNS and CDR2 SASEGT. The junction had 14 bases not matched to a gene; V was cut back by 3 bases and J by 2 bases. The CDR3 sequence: CASSDVLGVTSGSPYEQYV. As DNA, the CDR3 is TGTGCCAGCAGTGATGTATTGGGGGTGACTAGCGGGAGCCCCTACGAGCAGTACGTC.

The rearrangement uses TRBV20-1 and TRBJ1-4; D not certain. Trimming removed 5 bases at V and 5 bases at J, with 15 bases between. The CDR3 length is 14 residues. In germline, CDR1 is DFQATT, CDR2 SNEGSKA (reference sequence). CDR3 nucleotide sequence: TGCAGTGCTGCCAAGCAGGAGTTAAATGAAAAACTGTTTTTT. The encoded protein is CSAAKQELNEKLFF.

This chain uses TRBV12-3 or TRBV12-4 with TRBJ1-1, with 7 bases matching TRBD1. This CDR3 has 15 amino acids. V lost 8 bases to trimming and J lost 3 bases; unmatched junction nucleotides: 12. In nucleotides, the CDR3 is TGTGCCAGCGGAGTCCACAGGGGCGTGTACACTGAAGCTTTCTTT. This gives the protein CASGVHRGVYTEAFF.

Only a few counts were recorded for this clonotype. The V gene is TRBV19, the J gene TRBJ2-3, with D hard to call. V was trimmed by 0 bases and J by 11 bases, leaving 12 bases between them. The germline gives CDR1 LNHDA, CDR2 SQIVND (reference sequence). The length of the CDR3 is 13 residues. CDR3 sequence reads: CASSIDRNPRQYF. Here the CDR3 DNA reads TGTGCCAGTAGTATAGATCGGAACCCAAGGCAGTATTTT.

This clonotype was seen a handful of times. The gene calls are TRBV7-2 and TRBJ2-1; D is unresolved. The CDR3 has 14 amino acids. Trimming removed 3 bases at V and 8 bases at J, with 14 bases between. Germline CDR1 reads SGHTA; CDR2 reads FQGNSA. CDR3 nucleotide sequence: TGTGCCAGCAGCTTGGGCCTAGTCGCCGATGAGCAGTTCTTC. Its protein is CASSLGLVADEQFF.

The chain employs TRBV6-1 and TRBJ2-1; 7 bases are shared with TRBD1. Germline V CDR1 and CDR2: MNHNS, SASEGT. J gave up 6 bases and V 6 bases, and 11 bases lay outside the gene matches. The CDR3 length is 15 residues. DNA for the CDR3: TGTGCCAGCAGGATCGGGACAGTCATTGTCAATGAGCAGTTCTTC. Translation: CASRIGTVIVNEQFF.

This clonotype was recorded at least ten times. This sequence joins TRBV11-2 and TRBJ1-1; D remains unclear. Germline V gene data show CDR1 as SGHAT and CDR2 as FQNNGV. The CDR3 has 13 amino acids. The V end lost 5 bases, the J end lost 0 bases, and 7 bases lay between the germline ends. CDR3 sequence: CASSLTVNTEAFF. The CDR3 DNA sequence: TGTGCCAGCAGCCTAACCGTGAACACTGAAGCTTTCTTT.

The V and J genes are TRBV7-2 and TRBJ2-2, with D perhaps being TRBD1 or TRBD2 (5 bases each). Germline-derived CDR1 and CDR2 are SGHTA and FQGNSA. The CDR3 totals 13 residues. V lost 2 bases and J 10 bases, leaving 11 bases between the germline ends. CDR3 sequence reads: CASSLYRGQELFF. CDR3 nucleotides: TGTGCCAGCAGCTTATACCGGGGCCAGGAGCTGTTTTTT.

The CDR3 nucleotides read TGTGCCAGCTCACCACCCGGAGGGGGAGATACGCAGTATTTT. Protein product: CASSPPGGGDTQYF. The genes are TRBV18 and TRBJ2-3; possibly TRBD1 or TRBD2 for D (6 bases each). Germline CDR1 reads KGHSH; CDR2 reads LQKENI. CDR3 length equals 14 residues. The V end was cut by 0 bases, the J end by 5 bases, with 9 bases between.

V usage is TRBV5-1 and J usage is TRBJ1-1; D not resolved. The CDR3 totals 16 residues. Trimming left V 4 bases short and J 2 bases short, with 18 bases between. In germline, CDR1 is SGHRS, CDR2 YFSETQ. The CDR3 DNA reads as TGCGCCAGCAGCCCTAAGCCGACAAGTTCCAACACTGAAGCTTTCTTT. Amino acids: CASSPKPTSSNTEAFF.

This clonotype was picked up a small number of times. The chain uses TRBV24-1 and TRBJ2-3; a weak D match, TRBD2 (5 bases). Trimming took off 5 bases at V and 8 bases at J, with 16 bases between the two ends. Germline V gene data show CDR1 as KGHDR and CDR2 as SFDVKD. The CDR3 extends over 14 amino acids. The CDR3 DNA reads TGTGCCACCAGTGCCCGAGGGTGGGCAGTTACGCAGTATTTT. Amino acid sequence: CATSARGWAVTQYF.

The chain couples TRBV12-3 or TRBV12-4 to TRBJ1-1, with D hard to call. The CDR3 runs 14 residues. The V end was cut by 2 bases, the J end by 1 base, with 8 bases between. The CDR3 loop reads CASSLWQKNTEAFF. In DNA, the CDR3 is TGTGCCAGCAGTTTATGGCAGAAGAACACTGAAGCTTTCTTT.